One TCR beta chain is described in this entry. The specificity of this receptor is unknown. Per-base qualities were not stored, and no clone one base away is much larger. Trimming takes 0 bases off V and 2 bases off J; junction bases not matched to a gene: 2. The germline V gene gives CDR1 as LGHNA and CDR2 as YNFKEQ. Reading from cysteine to phenylalanine, the CDR3 counts 15 amino acids. This entry keeps only the CDR3 DNA: 45 bases, framed from base 1. The record originates from a study of T cell repertoires in ileal Crohn's disease (dated by TCRdb to between 2018 and 2021). Study-level background: At the time of surgery, roughly 40% of patients were active smokers, and the median duration of disease was approximately 8 years. Surgery was performed for a complication in all patients, with stricturing disease in roughly 60% and penetrating disease in 39%. Postoperative therapy was given to about half of the patients, with thiopurines administered to ten to eleven patients and anti-TNF agents administered to around 19 patients. TCR repertoire analysis was done in some 60 Crohn's disease patients from a prospective multicentre cohort. The study ran alongside a multicentre cohort designed to identify predictors of early endoscopic recurrence after ileocolonic resection. A Rutgeerts score higher than i0 was the definition used for endoscopic postoperative recurrence. The study sequenced 170 or so mucosal samples from a few dozen patients, taken at several locations on the surgical specimen and at postoperative endoscopy. The investigation overall reported the following: Mucosal CD4 and CD8 T cells were sorted and sequenced only in a subgroup of patients, whose size was not stated. Compared with non-smokers, patients who were active smokers at surgery showed a significantly higher proportion of clonal expansions (roughly 26% vs 20%, p=0.02). More high-frequency clones were carried by sorted CD8 T cells than by CD4 T cells, suggesting that mucosal expansions were mainly CD8. Endoscopic recurrence was found to be associated with higher high-frequency clone percentages at surgery, and recurrence was observed in all patients with clonality above 26.8% (18/57).

Adults with ileal or ileocolonic Crohn's disease and an indication for ileocolonic resection were eligible for inclusion. Before DNA extraction, whole ileal mucosal biopsies were kept frozen at -80 degrees C. Genomic DNA was extracted from frozen whole biopsies with a TRizol-based method and quantified on a NanoDrop 2000 spectrophotometer. Roughly 0.55 micrograms of biopsy DNA per sample were submitted for commercial TCRB immunosequencing. A two-step, amplification bias-controlled multiplex PCR was used by Adaptive Biotechnology to amplify CDR3 regions from genomic DNA. In the first PCR, primers covered every V and J gene segment, and in the second PCR, barcodes and Illumina adapters were added. An Illumina instrument was used to sequence the CDR3 libraries. The authors' pipeline ran thus. The analysis used both the pipelines supplied by the vendor and custom analysis of the raw data in R/Bioconductor with R version 3.3.0. Clonality, which ranges from 0 to 1, was calculated as the inverse of the normalised Shannon entropy across all productive clones. High-frequency clones were defined as the share of the repertoire taken up by the top 100 clones, keeping only clones that passed a 95% confidence test. Overlap between samples was measured with the Morisita-Horn index, while repertoire diversity was measured with the Simpson index. TCRdb limited this immuneACCESS table to in-frame rearrangements with V and J called. A share of clones is missing; checked studies link under half to unresolved V genes, and the rest is unexplained. V, J and clone size are taken as reported in that table, and D and trimming were inferred from the DNA itself. This sample holds roughly 7,000 clones; roughly three quarters were observed only once. Of the sample, approximately 3% falls within the top ten clones.

Sequencing was carried out using ileal tissue. The chain was built from TRBV4-2 and TRBJ2-3; 7 central bases correspond to TRBD2. The clonotype originates from an adult with Crohn's disease. The CDR3 protein sequence reads: CASSQEGGYTDTQYF. The sequenced DNA: TGTGCCAGCAGCCAAGAGGGGGGGTACACAGATACGCAGTATTTT.